The TCR beta chain under discussion was sequenced for a study of blood T cell repertoires in COVID-19. This clone was seen a handful of times. The repertoire was sequenced with immunoSEQ multiplex PCR; TCRdb's copy has only in-frame clones and lacks some. The sample shows a few hundred thousand clones, 65% to 90% of them seen only once. There are 13 residues in the CDR3. The V end lost 6 bases, the J end lost 10 bases, and 13 bases lay between the germline ends. V and J are TRBV12-3 or TRBV12-4 and TRBJ1-6; D is ambiguous. This clonotype was obtained from a woman aged 55-70 years with COVID-19, enrolled during active disease. Sequencing was performed on peripheral blood. The CDR3 DNA follows: TGTGCCAGCAGAATAATGGAGGGATCACCCCTCCACTTT. This codes for CASRIMEGSPLHF.